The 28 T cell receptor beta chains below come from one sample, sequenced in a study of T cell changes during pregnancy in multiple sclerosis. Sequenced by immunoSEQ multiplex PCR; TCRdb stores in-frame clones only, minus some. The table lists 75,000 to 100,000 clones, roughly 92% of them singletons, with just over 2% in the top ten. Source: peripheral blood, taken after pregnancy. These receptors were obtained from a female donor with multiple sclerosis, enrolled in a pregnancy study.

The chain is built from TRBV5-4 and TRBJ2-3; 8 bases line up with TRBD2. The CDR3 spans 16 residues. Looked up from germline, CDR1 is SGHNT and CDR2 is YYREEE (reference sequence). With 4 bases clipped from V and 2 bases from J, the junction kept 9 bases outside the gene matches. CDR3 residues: CASSPQLAVLTDTQYF. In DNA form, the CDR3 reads TGTGCCAGCAGCCCACAACTAGCGGTACTCACAGATACGCAGTATTTT.

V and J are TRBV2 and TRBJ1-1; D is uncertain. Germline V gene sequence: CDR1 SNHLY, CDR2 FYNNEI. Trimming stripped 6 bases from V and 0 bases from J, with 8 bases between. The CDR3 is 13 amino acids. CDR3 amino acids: CASRMGVNTEAFF. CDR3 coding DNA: TGTGCCAGCAGGATGGGAGTGAACACTGAAGCTTTCTTT.

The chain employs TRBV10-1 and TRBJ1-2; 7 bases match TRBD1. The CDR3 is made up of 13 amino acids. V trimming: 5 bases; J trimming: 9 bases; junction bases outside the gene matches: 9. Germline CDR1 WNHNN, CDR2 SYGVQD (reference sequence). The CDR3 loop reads CASSNRDSRRYTF. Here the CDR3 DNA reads TGCGCCAGCAGTAACCGGGACAGCCGTCGCTACACCTTC.

This CDR3 is CSVARGRAREQYF. The CDR3 DNA follows: TGCAGCGTTGCGAGGGGGCGCGCCCGCGAGCAGTACTTC. The chain links TRBV29-1 to TRBJ2-7; 7 positions agree with TRBD1. The CDR3 has 13 residues. After removal of 4 bases from V and 6 bases from J, the junction contained 9 bases not matched to a gene. Looked up from germline, CDR1 is SQVTM and CDR2 is ANQGSEA.

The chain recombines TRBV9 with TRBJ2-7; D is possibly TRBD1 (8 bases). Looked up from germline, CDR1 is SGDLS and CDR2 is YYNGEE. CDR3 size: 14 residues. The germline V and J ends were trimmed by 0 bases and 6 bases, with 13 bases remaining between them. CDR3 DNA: TGTGCCAGCAGCGTAGTCAGCGGGACAGGCGAGCAGTACTTC. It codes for CASSVVSGTGEQYF.

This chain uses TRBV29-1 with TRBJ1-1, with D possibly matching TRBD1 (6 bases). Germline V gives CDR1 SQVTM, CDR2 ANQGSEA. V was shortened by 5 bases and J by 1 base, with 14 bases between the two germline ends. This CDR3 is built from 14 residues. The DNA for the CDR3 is TGCAGCGTTTCCCCGCGAGGGGGGAACACTGAAGCTTTCTTT. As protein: CSVSPRGGNTEAFF.

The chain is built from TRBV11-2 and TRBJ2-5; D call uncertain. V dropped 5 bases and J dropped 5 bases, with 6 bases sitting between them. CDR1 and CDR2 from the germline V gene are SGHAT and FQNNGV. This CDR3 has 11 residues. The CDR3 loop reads CASSLLETQYF. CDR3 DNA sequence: TGTGCCAGCAGCCTCCTGGAGACCCAGTACTTC. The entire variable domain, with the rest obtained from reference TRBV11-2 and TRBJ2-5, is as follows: EAGVAQSPRYKIIEKRQSVAFWCNPISGHATLYWYQQILGQGPKLLIQFQNNGVVDDSQLPKDRFSAERLKGVDSTLKIQPAKLEDSAVYLCASSLLETQYFGPGTRLLVL.

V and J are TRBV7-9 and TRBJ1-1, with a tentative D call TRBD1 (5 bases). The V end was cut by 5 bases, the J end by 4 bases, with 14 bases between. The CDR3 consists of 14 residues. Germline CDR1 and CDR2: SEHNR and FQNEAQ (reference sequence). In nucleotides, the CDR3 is TGTGCCAGCAGCCGGGGGTCGGTGGGCACTGAAGCTTTCTTT. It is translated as CASSRGSVGTEAFF.

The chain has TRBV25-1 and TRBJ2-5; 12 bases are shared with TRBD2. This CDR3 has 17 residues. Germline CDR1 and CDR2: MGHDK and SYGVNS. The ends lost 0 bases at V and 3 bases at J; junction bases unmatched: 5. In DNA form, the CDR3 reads TGTGCCAGCAGTGAATATTTAGCTAGCGGGGGGGAAGAGACCCAGTACTTC. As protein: CASSEYLASGGEETQYF.

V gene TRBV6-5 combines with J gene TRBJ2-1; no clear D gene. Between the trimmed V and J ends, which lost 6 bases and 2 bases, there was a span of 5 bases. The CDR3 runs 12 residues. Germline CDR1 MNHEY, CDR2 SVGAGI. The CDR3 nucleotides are TGTGCCAGCAGCCGAGCCTACAATGAGCAGTTCTTC. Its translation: CASSRAYNEQFF.

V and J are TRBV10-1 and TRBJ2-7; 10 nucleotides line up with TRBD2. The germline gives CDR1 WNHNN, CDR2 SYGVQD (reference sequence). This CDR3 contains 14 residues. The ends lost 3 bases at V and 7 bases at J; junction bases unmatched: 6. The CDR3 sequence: CASSDLAGAGEQYF. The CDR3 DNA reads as TGCGCCAGCAGTGATCTAGCGGGAGCTGGGGAGCAGTACTTC.

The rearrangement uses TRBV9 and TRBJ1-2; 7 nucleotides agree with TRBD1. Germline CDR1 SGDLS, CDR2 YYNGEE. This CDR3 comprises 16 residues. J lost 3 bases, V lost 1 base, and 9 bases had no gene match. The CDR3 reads CASSVKLGGADYGYTF. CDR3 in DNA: TGTGCCAGCAGCGTAAAATTAGGGGGCGCGGACTATGGCTACACCTTC.

DNA of the CDR3: TGTGCCAGCAGCCAAGATTTTATTGTTCCGGGACTGGGGAGGTCCCAGTACTTC. The encoded protein is CASSQDFIVPGLGRSQYF. V is TRBV4-2 and J is TRBJ2-5, with TRBD2 as a possible D gene (6 bases). Per germline, CDR1 LGHNA and CDR2 YNFKEQ. This CDR3 is built from 18 residues. V gave up 0 bases and J gave up 9 bases, with 26 bases separating them.

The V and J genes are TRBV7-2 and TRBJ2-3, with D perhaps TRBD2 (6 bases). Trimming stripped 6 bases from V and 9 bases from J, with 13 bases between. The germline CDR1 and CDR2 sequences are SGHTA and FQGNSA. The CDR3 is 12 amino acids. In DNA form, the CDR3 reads TGTGCCAGCAGGTCAACTAGCCGCACGCAGTATTTT. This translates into CASRSTSRTQYF.

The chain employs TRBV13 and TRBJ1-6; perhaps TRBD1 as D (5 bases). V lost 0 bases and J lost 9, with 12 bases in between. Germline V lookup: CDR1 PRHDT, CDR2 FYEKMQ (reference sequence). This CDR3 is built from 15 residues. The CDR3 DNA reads TGTGCCAGCAGCTTAGGGCAGGGTGGCGGTTCACCCCTCCACTTT. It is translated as CASSLGQGGGSPLHF.

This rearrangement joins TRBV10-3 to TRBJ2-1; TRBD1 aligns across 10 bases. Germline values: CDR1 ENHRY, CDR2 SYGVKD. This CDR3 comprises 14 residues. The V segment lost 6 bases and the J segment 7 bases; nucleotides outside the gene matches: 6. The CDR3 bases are TGTGCCATCAGAGTGGGACAGGGGTTGAATGAGCAGTTCTTC. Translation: CAIRVGQGLNEQFF.

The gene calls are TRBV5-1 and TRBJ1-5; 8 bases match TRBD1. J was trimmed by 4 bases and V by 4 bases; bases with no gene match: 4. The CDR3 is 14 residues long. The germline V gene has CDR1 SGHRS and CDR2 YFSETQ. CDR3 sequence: CASSPGGRNQPQHF. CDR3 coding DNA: TGCGCCAGCAGCCCAGGGGGCAGAAATCAGCCCCAGCATTTT.

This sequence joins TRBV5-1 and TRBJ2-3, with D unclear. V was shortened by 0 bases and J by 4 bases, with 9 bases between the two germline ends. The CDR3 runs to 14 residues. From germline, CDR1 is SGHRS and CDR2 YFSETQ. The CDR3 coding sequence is TGCGCCAGCAGCTTGGCGTCAGCGTCAGATACGCAGTATTTT. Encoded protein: CASSLASASDTQYF.

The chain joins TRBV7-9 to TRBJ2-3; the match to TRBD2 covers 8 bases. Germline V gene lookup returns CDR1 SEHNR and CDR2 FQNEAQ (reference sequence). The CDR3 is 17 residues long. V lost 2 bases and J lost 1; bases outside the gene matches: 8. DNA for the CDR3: TGTGCCAGCAGCTTACCCCTCGGGCGGGGGGGCACAGATACGCAGTATTTT. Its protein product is CASSLPLGRGGTDTQYF.

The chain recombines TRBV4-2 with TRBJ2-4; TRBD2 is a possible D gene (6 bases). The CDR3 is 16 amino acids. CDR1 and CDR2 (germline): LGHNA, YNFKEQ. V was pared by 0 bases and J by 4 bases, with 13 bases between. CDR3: CASSQEEFGGKNIQYF. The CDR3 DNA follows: TGTGCCAGCAGCCAAGAGGAGTTCGGGGGTAAAAACATTCAGTACTTC.

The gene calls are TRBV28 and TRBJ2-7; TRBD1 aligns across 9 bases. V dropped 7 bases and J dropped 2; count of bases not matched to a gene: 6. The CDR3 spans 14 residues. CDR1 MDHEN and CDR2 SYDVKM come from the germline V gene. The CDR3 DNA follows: TGTGCCAGCATAAACGGACAGGGGACCTACGAGCAGTACTTC. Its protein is CASINGQGTYEQYF.

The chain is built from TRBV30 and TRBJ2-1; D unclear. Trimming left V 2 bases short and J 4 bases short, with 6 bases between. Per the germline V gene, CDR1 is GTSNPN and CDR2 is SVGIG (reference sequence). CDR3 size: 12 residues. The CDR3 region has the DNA TGTGCCTGGAGTTACAGTTACAATGAGCAGTTCTTC. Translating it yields CAWSYSYNEQFF.

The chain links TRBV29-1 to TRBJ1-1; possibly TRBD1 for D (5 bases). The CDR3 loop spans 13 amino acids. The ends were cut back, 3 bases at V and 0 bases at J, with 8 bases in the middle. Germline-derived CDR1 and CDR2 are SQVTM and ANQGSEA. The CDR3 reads CSVDQGLNTEAFF. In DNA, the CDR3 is TGCAGCGTTGACCAGGGCCTGAACACTGAAGCTTTCTTT.

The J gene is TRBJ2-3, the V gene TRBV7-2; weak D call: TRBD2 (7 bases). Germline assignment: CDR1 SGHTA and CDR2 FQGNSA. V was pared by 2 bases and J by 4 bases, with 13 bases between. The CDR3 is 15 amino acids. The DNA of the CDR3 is TGTGCCAGCAGCTTAAATTCGGGGGGCGCAGATACGCAGTATTTT. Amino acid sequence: CASSLNSGGADTQYF.

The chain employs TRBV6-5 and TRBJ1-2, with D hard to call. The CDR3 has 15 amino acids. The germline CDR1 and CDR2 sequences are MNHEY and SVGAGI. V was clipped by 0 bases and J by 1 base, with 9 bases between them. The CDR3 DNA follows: TGTGCCAGCAGTTACTCGTCTTCCCTTAACTATGGCTACACCTTC. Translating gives CASSYSSSLNYGYTF.

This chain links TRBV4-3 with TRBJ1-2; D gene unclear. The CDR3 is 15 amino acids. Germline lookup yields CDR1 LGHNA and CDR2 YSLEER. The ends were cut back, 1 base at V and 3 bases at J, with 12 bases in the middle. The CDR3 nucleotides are TGCGCCAGCAGCCAAGGAGACGAACTAGACTATGGCTACACCTTC. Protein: CASSQGDELDYGYTF.

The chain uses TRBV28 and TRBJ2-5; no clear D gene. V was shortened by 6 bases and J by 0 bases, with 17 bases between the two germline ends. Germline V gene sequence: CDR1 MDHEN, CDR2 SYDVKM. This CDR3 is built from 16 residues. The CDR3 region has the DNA TGTGCCAGCAGATCACCCTCTACTGAGTACCAAGAGACCCAGTACTTC. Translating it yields CASRSPSTEYQETQYF.

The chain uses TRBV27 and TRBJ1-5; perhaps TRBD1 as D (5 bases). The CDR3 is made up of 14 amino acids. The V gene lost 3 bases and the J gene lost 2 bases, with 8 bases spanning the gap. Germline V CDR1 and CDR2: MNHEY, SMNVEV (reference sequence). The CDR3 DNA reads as TGTGCCAGCAGTTTTTGGGGCCGCAATCAGCCCCAGCATTTT. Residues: CASSFWGRNQPQHF.